This T cell receptor (beta chain) came from a study of OX40 agonist ivuxolimab in advanced cancers. Study results and limitations: The study found among the lowest clonal expansion in partial responders at 0.1-3.0 mg/kg.

A word on this clone: Antigen specificity is unknown. The junction and the germline gene differ at one end; a read error may be behind it.

This CDR3 comprises 15 residues. The germline V gene has CDR1 MNHEY and CDR2 SVGAGI. Profiling relied on immunoSEQ multiplex PCR, and the TCRdb table lists in-frame clones only, not all of them. The sample lists around 29,000 clones; roughly 90% were seen once. The V and J genes are TRBV6-5 and TRBJ2-2, with D possibly TRBD1 on 6 matching bases. This receptor was taken from an adult with an advanced solid tumor such as melanoma, head and neck, liver or kidney cancer. The source material was CD4+ or CD8+ T cells sorted from blood, sampled in a trial of the OX40 agonist ivuxolimab. The CDR3 DNA sequence: TGTGCCAGCAGTTACTCGACAGGACCCACCCGGGAGCTGTTTTTT. Residues: CASSYSTGPTRELFF.